There are a few counts of the clone carrying this T cell receptor (beta chain). As yet, its antigen is unknown. The data derive from a study of T cells in Graves' hyperthyroidism and ophthalmopathy. Study-wide findings and caveats: The model foresaw ophthalmopathy a median 6.5 months prior to onset. Most expanded thyroid clonotypes above 0.001 also appeared in blood.

The CDR3 has 15 amino acids. The V gene end was trimmed by 0 bases and the J gene end by 3 bases; junction bases not matched to a gene: 3. Germline V gives CDR1 LNHDA, CDR2 SQIVND (reference sequence). RNA transcripts provided the source from which TCR beta CDR3 regions were amplified. TCR CDR3 underwent first-round RT-PCR with the HTBI primer set. Via MiXCR, TCRdb re-called the multiplex PCR reads, giving one row per CDR3 protein. The repertoire consists of 250,000 or so distinct CDR3 sequences, with roughly 15% occurring once and the leading ten covering around 30%. Uncontrolled infection, other autoimmune disease, pregnancy and lactation each barred patients from inclusion. The study based diagnoses on clinical symptoms, serum thyroxine and TRAb, thyroid ultrasound and orbital computed tomography.

The chain links TRBV19 to TRBJ2-7; 9 bases are shared with TRBD1. The clonotype comes from a woman aged 50 to 60 with Graves' hyperthyroidism that later progressed to Graves' ophthalmopathy. Material: blood. CDR3 region: CASSIDPTGGYEQYF. The CDR3 DNA reads as TGTGCCAGTAGTATAGATCCGACAGGGGGCTACGAGCAGTACTTC.